This T cell receptor beta chain was sequenced in a study of blood T cell repertoires in COVID-19. In the study overall: PBMCs, B-cell-depleted T cells, or T cells provided the cDNA or gDNA that made up the material.

This clone was counted once. This table comes from immunoSEQ multiplex PCR, and its TCRdb copy is limited to in-frame clones, with some not included. The sample has about 240,000 clones; approximately 78% are singletons. Material for sequencing was peripheral blood. The sequence came from a woman in her sixties or seventies with active or convalescent COVID-19.

The CDR3 region has the DNA TGCGCCAGCAGCCAAGATCAACTCGGGGAGCTGTTTTTT. This gives the protein CASSQDQLGELFF. The V and J genes are TRBV4-3 and TRBJ2-2; D unresolved. The CDR3 extends over 13 amino acids. The germline gives CDR1 LGHNA, CDR2 YSLEER. Trimming cost V 0 bases and J 7 bases, with 6 bases left between them.